One and the same sample provided the 19 T cell receptor beta chains below, sequenced in a study of human T cells and chemical hapten exposure. TCRdb re-analysed the RACE reads in MiXCR, keeping a single row per CDR3 protein. The sample lists almost 40,000 distinct CDR3 sequences; 8% to 9.5% were seen once. As to time point: patch test 3, about 24 weeks after DPC sensitization. Treatment reported: therapeutic diphenylcyclopropenone sensitization with weekly scalp DPC. The authors' total RNA extraction used unfractionated whole blood. The source material was whole blood, sampled in connection with sensitization to the hapten diphenylcyclopropenone (DPC). The origin of the receptors is a middle-aged man with alopecia areata. Some clones in this sample may be carry-over from other donors' samples.

This clonotype was seen repeatedly, ten times or more. V usage is TRBV7-2 and J usage is TRBJ1-2; 8 bases are a match to TRBD1. In germline, CDR1 is SGHTA, CDR2 FQGNSA. V gave up 5 bases and J gave up 4 bases; unmatched junction bases: 3. The CDR3 is 13 residues long. The CDR3 is CASSPGQGYGYTF. CDR3 in DNA: TGTGCCAGCAGCCCCGGACAGGGCTATGGCTACACCTTC.

The chain carries TRBV10-3 and TRBJ2-5; 7 positions match TRBD1. V lost 6 bases and J lost 5; bases outside the gene matches: 9. Germline V gene data show CDR1 as ENHRY and CDR2 as SYGVKD. CDR3 length: 14 amino acids. The CDR3 nucleotides read TGTGCCATCAGCCAAGACAGGGACGGGGAGACCCAGTACTTC. Its protein is CAISQDRDGETQYF.

There are many counts of this clonotype. V is TRBV28 and J is TRBJ2-1, with a possible D match to TRBD2 (6 bases). Germline CDR1 MDHEN, CDR2 SYDVKM. Trimming pared 8 bases from V and 10 bases from J, leaving 15 bases between. This CDR3 has 12 amino acids. The CDR3: CASLTVGREQFF. The CDR3 nucleotides read TGTGCCAGCCTTACGGTGGGGAGGGAGCAGTTCTTC.

Ten or more counts support this clonotype. The V gene is TRBV18, the J gene TRBJ2-7; tentative D call: TRBD1 (6 bases). CDR1 KGHSH and CDR2 LQKENI come from the germline V gene. The CDR3 covers 13 residues. Trimming removed 6 bases at V and 4 bases at J, with 13 bases between. CDR3 coding DNA: TGTGCCAGCTCGCTACAGGGATTGTACGAGCAGTACTTC. This codes for CASSLQGLYEQYF. The variable domain in full, with the rest retrieved from reference TRBV18 and TRBJ2-7, is NAGVMQNPRHLVRRRGQEARLRCSPMKGHSHVYWYRQLPEEGLKFMVYLQKENIIDESGMPKERFSAEFPKEGPSILRIQQVVRGDSAAYFCASSLQGLYEQYFGPGTRLTVT.

This rearrangement joins TRBV4-1 to TRBJ2-7; unclear D gene. The CDR3 spans 14 residues. Trimming cost V 1 base and J 5 bases, with 12 bases left between them. The germline V gene has CDR1 MGHRA and CDR2 YSYEKL. CDR3 nucleotides: TGCGCCAGCAGCCAAGCCGGCCACCCCAACGAGCAGTACTTC. This gives the protein CASSQAGHPNEQYF.

The table lists this clonotype with many counts. CDR3 in amino acids: CATSIGAATNEKLFF. CDR3 sequence (DNA): TGTGCCACCTCGATTGGGGCCGCAACTAATGAAAAACTGTTTTTT. The chain couples TRBV24-1 to TRBJ1-4, with D perhaps matching TRBD1 (5 bases). The CDR3 extends over 15 amino acids. Germline V lookup: CDR1 KGHDR, CDR2 SFDVKD. V was clipped by 9 bases and J by 0 bases, with 13 bases between them.

This clonotype was counted at least ten times. The V call is TRBV12-3 or TRBV12-4, the J call TRBJ1-2; D not resolved. CDR3 length: 13 residues. V was shortened by 7 bases and J by 4 bases, with 13 bases between the two germline ends. CDR3 amino acids: CASTSFEGYGYTF. CDR3 coding DNA: TGTGCCAGCACCTCCTTCGAAGGCTATGGCTACACCTTC.

A few counts support this clonotype. The CDR3 DNA follows: TGTGCCAGCTCACCAGGCGGGACAGCTAACACTGAAGCTTTCTTT. As protein: CASSPGGTANTEAFF. The chain employs TRBV18 and TRBJ1-1, with TRBD1 identical over 7 bases. The CDR3 is 15 amino acids. V lost 2 bases to trimming and J lost 2 bases; unmatched junction nucleotides: 5. The germline V gene has CDR1 KGHSH and CDR2 LQKENI.

Notes on this clonotype: The germline gene is not matched at one end of the junction; a read error may be the cause. This chain uses TRBV15 with TRBJ2-2; D may be TRBD1 or TRBD2 (5 bases each). Looked up from germline, CDR1 is LNHNV and CDR2 is YYDKDF (reference sequence). The CDR3 covers 12 residues. The CDR3 reads CATSRDTGGLSF. CDR3 nucleotides: TGTGCCACCAGCAGAGATACAGGAGGACTTTCTTTT. The variable domain in full, with the rest retrieved from reference TRBV15 and TRBJ2-2, is DAMVIQNPRYQVTQFGKPVTLSCSQTLNHNVMYWYQQKSSQAPKLLFHYYDKDFNNEADTPDNFQSRRPNTSFCFLDIRSPGLGDTAMYLCATSRDTGGLSFGEGSRLTVL.

This sequence joins TRBV7-9 and TRBJ1-1; 8 nucleotides match TRBD1. The CDR3 contains 14 residues. Looked up from germline, CDR1 is SEHNR and CDR2 is FQNEAQ (reference sequence). V was pared by 2 bases and J by 6 bases, with 5 bases of the junction left unmatched. CDR3: CASSLTGGLSEAFF. The CDR3 coding sequence is TGTGCCAGCAGCTTAACAGGGGGACTATCTGAAGCTTTCTTT.

This clonotype was detected many times. The chain employs TRBV7-2 and TRBJ2-1; TRBD2 aligns across 11 bases. This CDR3 has 14 amino acids. CDR1 is SGHTA, CDR2 FQGNSA, per germline. The V and J ends lost 6 bases and 6 bases, in that order; junction bases with no gene match: 4. The CDR3 is CASSFGTSGNEQFF. The CDR3 DNA reads TGTGCCAGCAGTTTTGGGACTAGCGGCAATGAGCAGTTCTTC.

This clonotype was recorded a few times. The chain recombines TRBV29-1 with TRBJ1-1; 7 bases are shared with TRBD1. The CDR3 has 13 residues. Germline lookup yields CDR1 SQVTM and CDR2 ANQGSEA. The V segment lost 7 bases and the J segment 2 bases; nucleotides outside the gene matches: 7. DNA for the CDR3: TGCAGCGCTCCCAGGGGGAGTAACACTGAAGCTTTCTTT. Protein: CSAPRGSNTEAFF.

The chain links TRBV2 to TRBJ2-7, with no clear D. Trimming removed 7 bases at V and 0 bases at J, with 7 bases between. CDR3 size: 12 residues. From germline, CDR1 is SNHLY and CDR2 FYNNEI. The CDR3: CASKDYSYEQYF. CDR3 coding DNA: TGTGCCAGCAAGGATTACTCCTACGAGCAGTACTTC.

Only a few counts were recorded for this clonotype. DNA for the CDR3: TGTGCCAGCAGCCGGGGTGACAGGGGGAATCAGCCCCAGCATTTT. As protein: CASSRGDRGNQPQHF. The chain employs TRBV5-8 and TRBJ1-5; TRBD1 agrees at 9 bases. The germline gives CDR1 SGHTS, CDR2 YDEGEE. The CDR3 loop spans 15 amino acids. Trimming at V came to 4 bases and at J to 4 bases, leaving 6 bases not matched to a gene.

This clonotype was seen a few times. This chain links TRBV6-2 or TRBV6-3 with TRBJ2-1; 13 nucleotides align to TRBD2. J lost 8 bases, V lost 7 bases, and 14 bases had no gene match. Germline V gene data show CDR1 as MNHEY and CDR2 as SVGEGT. The CDR3 is 17 amino acids. The CDR3 DNA sequence: TGTGCCAGCATGGCCCGCAAGGGACTAGCGGGAAGGTATGAGCAGTTCTTC. Amino acids: CASMARKGLAGRYEQFF.

This clonotype was picked up many times. V usage is TRBV29-1 and J usage is TRBJ2-1; 14 nucleotides line up with TRBD2. The CDR3 loop spans 15 amino acids. The V segment lost 6 bases and the J segment 9 bases; nucleotides outside the gene matches: 10. The germline V gene encodes CDR1 SQVTM and CDR2 ANQGSEA. CDR3 in DNA: TGCAGCGTCCAGACTAGCGGGAGGGCCCGTAGTGAGCAGTTCTTC. Protein sequence: CSVQTSGRARSEQFF.

This clonotype was counted at least ten times. The chain joins TRBV7-3 to TRBJ2-1, with D unresolved. V lost 0 bases to trimming and J lost 7 bases, with 16 bases between them. The germline V gene encodes CDR1 SGHTA and CDR2 FQGTGA. The CDR3 spans 16 residues. Here the CDR3 DNA reads TGTGCCAGCAGCTTAACCCCGGGCGGTCTGGTAAATGAGCAGTTCTTC. Its translation is CASSLTPGGLVNEQFF. Full variable domain (outside the CDR3, taken from reference TRBV7-3 and TRBJ2-1): GAGVSQTPSNKVTEKGKYVELRCDPISGHTALYWYRQSLGQGPEFLIYFQGTGAADDSGLPNDRFFAVRPEGSVSTLKIQRTERGDSAVYLCASSLTPGGLVNEQFFGPGTRLTVL.

A few counts support this clonotype. The chain recombines TRBV29-1 with TRBJ2-3; TRBD2 matches 8 bases. This CDR3 contains 14 residues. Trimming at V came to 6 bases and at J to 1 base, leaving 6 bases not matched to a gene. CDR1 and CDR2 from the germline V gene are SQVTM and ANQGSEA. The CDR3 DNA is TGCAGCGTCGACATAGCGGGACGCACAGATACGCAGTATTTT. As protein: CSVDIAGRTDTQYF.

The chain links TRBV3-1 to TRBJ2-7; D perhaps matches TRBD2 (6 bases). This CDR3 contains 13 residues. The V end lost 6 bases, the J end lost 0 bases, and 9 bases lay between the germline ends. Germline lookup yields CDR1 LGHDT and CDR2 YNNKEL (reference sequence). The CDR3 DNA reads as TGTGCCAGCAGACGGGGGAGCTCCTACGAGCAGTACTTC. As protein: CASRRGSSYEQYF.